This TCR beta chain was recovered during a study of a mutant IDH1 vaccine in newly diagnosed glioma. Study-level information: The treated population exhibited a male proportion of 62.5%, a female proportion of 37.5%, and a mean age of around 40 years. The therapy given earlier, which was standard therapy, consisted of radiotherapy, temozolomide, or both, and most of the patients received both. Regarding the study as a whole: Seemingly, pseudoprogression had no relation to changes in the top peripheral T cell clonotypes.

Of note for this clone: Antigen unknown.

Time point in this sample: baseline, week 1 (first vaccination visit). The treatment: pre-vaccination baseline after standard-of-care therapy. Astrocytomas found in donors were new, WHO grade 3 or 4, IDH1-mutant and ATRX-lost. Generated by immunoSEQ multiplex PCR, the TCRdb table keeps only in-frame clones and is missing some. The table has around 87,000 clones, under 90% seen once. Per the germline V gene, CDR1 is GTSNPN and CDR2 is SVGIG (reference sequence). Trimming took 2 bases from V and 5 from J, leaving 12 bases between them. The CDR3 extends over 13 amino acids. V is TRBV30 and J is TRBJ1-1; D unclear. Material: PBMCs, obtained from a glioma patient treated with radiotherapy, temozolomide or both. This receptor was obtained from a woman between 45 and 60 years old with glioma. Here the CDR3 reads CAWSPSERTEAFF. The CDR3 nucleotides are TGTGCCTGGAGTCCTTCCGAACGAACTGAAGCTTTCTTT.